One T cell receptor beta chain is described in this entry. CDR3 length: 13 amino acids. The trim removed 5 bases at V and 3 bases at J, leaving 6 bases unmatched. CDR1 and CDR2 (germline): GTSNPN, SVGIG (reference sequence). The sample comes from a study of blood T cell repertoires in COVID-19. The wider study: Acute-phase and convalescent COVID-19 samples originated in the United States, Italy and Spain. PBMCs, B-cell-depleted T cells, or T cells were the source of the cDNA or gDNA that made up the material.

In the original workflow: Amplification with reference gene primers provided the estimates of nucleated cell counts. Repertoires were generated with immunoSEQ multiplex PCR, while TCRdb's copy carries only in-frame clones and drops some. The V and J calls and the clone size are those of that table, but D and trimming were determined from the DNA. The table has around 26,000 clones, around 90% seen once; the top ten hold about 9.3%. The V gene is TRBV30, the J gene TRBJ2-7; 8 nucleotides line up with TRBD2. The sequence came from a human donor with active COVID-19. The donor label of this sample is uncertain. Specimen: peripheral blood. The CDR3 DNA follows: TGTGCCTGGTCAGCGGGAGCACACTACGAGCAGTACTTC. This codes for CAWSAGAHYEQYF.